These 28 T cell receptor beta chains share one sample of origin, sequenced in a study of blood T cell repertoires in COVID-19. Libraries were prepared by immunoSEQ multiplex PCR; TCRdb keeps only in-frame clonotypes and omits some of them. The repertoire holds some 250,000 clones, with about 82% as singletons. Sequencing input: peripheral blood. The receptor source for this set is a man aged 80 or over with acute or convalescent COVID-19.

The rearrangement uses TRBV7-2 and TRBJ1-3, with D perhaps matching TRBD1 (5 bases). Germline V CDR1 and CDR2: SGHTA, FQGNSA. Trimming removed 5 bases from V and 0 bases from J, with 11 bases in between. The length of the CDR3 is 15 residues. In DNA form, the CDR3 reads TGTGCCAGCAGCCCCAGACAGAGCTCTGGAAACACCATATATTTT. Protein product: CASSPRQSSGNTIYF.

The chain links TRBV28 to TRBJ1-2, with D maybe TRBD1 (6 bases). Germline CDR1 and CDR2: MDHEN and SYDVKM. There are 14 residues in the CDR3. The V end lost 1 base, the J end lost 7 bases, and 13 bases lay between the germline ends. CDR3 amino acids: CASSLFSGAGGYTF. CDR3 DNA sequence: TGTGCCAGCAGTTTATTTTCAGGGGCCGGTGGCTACACCTTC.

The chain uses TRBV6-5 and TRBJ1-1, with 9 bases that match TRBD1. Germline V lookup: CDR1 MNHEY, CDR2 SVGAGI. The CDR3 is 14 residues long. Losses at the gene ends were 6 bases for V and 0 bases for J; bases not matched to a gene: 2. The CDR3 spells CASRGTGMNTEAFF. Here the CDR3 DNA reads TGTGCCAGCAGGGGGACAGGGATGAACACTGAAGCTTTCTTT.

J is TRBJ1-1 and V is TRBV19, with D possibly matching TRBD1 (5 bases). The germline V and J ends were trimmed by 10 bases and 4 bases, with 19 bases remaining between them. The germline V gene has CDR1 LNHDA and CDR2 SQIVND (reference sequence). The CDR3 is made up of 14 amino acids. Here the CDR3 reads CATLGQGFGTEAFF. The CDR3 region has the DNA TGTGCCACTCTGGGCCAGGGTTTCGGCACTGAAGCTTTCTTT. Complete variable domain (other parts from reference TRBV19 and TRBJ1-1): DGGITQSPKYLFRKEGQNVTLSCEQNLNHDAMYWYRQDPGQGLRLIYYSQIVNDFQKGDIAEGYSVSREKKESFPLTVTSAQKNPTAFYLCATLGQGFGTEAFFGQGTRLTVV.

The J gene is TRBJ1-2, the V gene TRBV11-2; 10 bases align to TRBD1. The CDR3 is made up of 18 amino acids. Germline V lookup: CDR1 SGHAT, CDR2 FQNNGV. V dropped 2 bases and J dropped 0; count of bases not matched to a gene: 9. CDR3 sequence: CASSLTTGTGAANYGYTF. In DNA form, the CDR3 reads TGTGCCAGCAGCTTAACCACCGGGACAGGGGCCGCTAACTATGGCTACACCTTC.

This chain uses TRBV27 with TRBJ1-2; D possibly corresponds to TRBD1 (6 bases). V was cut by 3 bases and J by 4 bases, with 24 bases left in between. The germline V gene has CDR1 MNHEY and CDR2 SMNVEV (reference sequence). The CDR3 runs to 18 residues. The CDR3 sequence is CASSFFRYRDDTLYGYTF. The CDR3 region has the DNA TGTGCCAGCAGTTTTTTCAGGTACAGGGACGACACCCTCTATGGCTACACCTTC.

The chain joins TRBV5-5 to TRBJ1-2; no definite D call. Deletions cut 1 base from V and 3 bases from J, with 10 bases between. The CDR3 runs 14 residues. Germline V gene sequence: CDR1 SGHKS, CDR2 YYEKEE (reference sequence). CDR3 region: CASSLYQEDYGYTF. The CDR3 DNA follows: TGTGCCAGCAGCTTGTATCAGGAGGACTATGGCTACACCTTC. Drawing the rest from reference TRBV5-5 and TRBJ1-2, the complete variable domain is DAGVTQSPTHLIKTRGQQVTLRCSPISGHKSVSWYQQVLGQGPQFIFQYYEKEERGRGNFPDRFSARQFPNYSSELNVNALLLGDSALYLCASSLYQEDYGYTFGSGTRLTVV.

V gene TRBV5-4 combines with J gene TRBJ2-3; 10 positions match TRBD1. The CDR3 runs 15 residues. The germline gives CDR1 SGHNT, CDR2 YYREEE (reference sequence). V shed 2 bases, J shed 5 bases, and the junction held 5 bases outside the gene matches. CDR3 amino acids: CASSFRGQGGDTQYF. The CDR3 DNA is TGTGCCAGCAGCTTTCGCGGACAGGGGGGAGATACGCAGTATTTT.

This chain links TRBV2 with TRBJ1-5; 8 bases are shared with TRBD1. The junction had 4 bases not matched to a gene; V was cut back by 8 bases and J by 4 bases. This CDR3 has 13 residues. Germline values: CDR1 SNHLY, CDR2 FYNNEI. CDR3 sequence reads: CASWNRGNQPQHF. In DNA, the CDR3 is TGTGCCAGCTGGAACAGGGGGAATCAGCCCCAGCATTTT. The full variable domain, completed using reference TRBV2 and TRBJ1-5, is EPEVTQTPSHQVTQMGQEVILRCVPISNHLYFYWYRQILGQKVEFLVSFYNNEISEKSEIFDDQFSVERPDGSNFTLKIRSTKLEDSAMYFCASWNRGNQPQHFGDGTRLSIL.

The J gene is TRBJ1-5, the V gene TRBV19; a possible D gene is TRBD1 (5 bases). CDR1 and CDR2 from the germline V gene are LNHDA and SQIVND (reference sequence). Trimming took off 10 bases at V and 2 bases at J, with 15 bases between the two ends. The CDR3 totals 14 residues. The DNA of the CDR3 is TGTGCCACTTCAGACAGAGTCGGCAATCAGCCCCAGCATTTT. Its translation is CATSDRVGNQPQHF. Based on the CDR3 plus reference TRBV19 and TRBJ1-5, the full variable domain is DGGITQSPKYLFRKEGQNVTLSCEQNLNHDAMYWYRQDPGQGLRLIYYSQIVNDFQKGDIAEGYSVSREKKESFPLTVTSAQKNPTAFYLCATSDRVGNQPQHFGDGTRLSIL.

This sequence joins TRBV6-5 and TRBJ1-1; D not certain. Trimming cost V 6 bases and J 8 bases, with 10 bases left between them. This CDR3 comprises 11 residues. The germline V gene encodes CDR1 MNHEY and CDR2 SVGAGI. CDR3 in amino acids: CASREVGEAFF. The CDR3 DNA reads as TGTGCCAGCAGGGAGGTGGGGGAAGCTTTCTTT.

This rearrangement joins TRBV28 to TRBJ1-1, with 8 bases fitting TRBD1. The ends lost 4 bases at V and 9 bases at J; junction bases unmatched: 10. The germline CDR1 and CDR2 sequences are MDHEN and SYDVKM. This CDR3 is built from 14 residues. The CDR3 DNA sequence: TGTGCCAGCAGTTCAGGGGGCGCCAATTCTCAAGCTTTCTTT. Its translation is CASSSGGANSQAFF.

This clone was counted a few times. The chain carries TRBV5-4 and TRBJ1-6; 7 nucleotides agree with TRBD1. This CDR3 region has 16 residues. The germline V gene has CDR1 SGHNT and CDR2 YYREEE (reference sequence). The trim removed 0 bases at V and 7 bases at J, leaving 7 bases unmatched. Here the CDR3 reads CASSLAISGGNSPLHF. As DNA, the CDR3 is TGTGCCAGCAGCTTGGCCATTTCAGGGGGAAATTCACCCCTCCACTTT.

The V gene is TRBV5-6, the J gene TRBJ2-2; TRBD1 matches at 9 bases. The CDR3 totals 18 residues. Germline values: CDR1 SGHDT, CDR2 YYEEEE. With V trimmed by 2 bases and J by 4 bases, 12 bases remained unmatched. The CDR3 DNA reads TGTGCCAGCAGCTTCGACAGGGGGGCTTGGGAAAGCACCGGGGAGCTGTTTTTT. Residues: CASSFDRGAWESTGELFF.

The chain combines TRBV28 with TRBJ1-3; 7 positions match TRBD1. This CDR3 has 14 amino acids. Germline V CDR1 and CDR2: MDHEN, SYDVKM. V was pared by 6 bases and J by 2 bases, with 4 bases of the junction left unmatched. The CDR3 reads CASRDRYPGNTIYF. CDR3 DNA: TGTGCCAGCAGGGACAGGTACCCTGGAAACACCATATATTTT.

The rearrangement links TRBV5-4 to TRBJ2-3, with 12 bases aligning to TRBD2. This CDR3 contains 17 residues. Germline V CDR1 and CDR2: SGHNT, YYREEE (reference sequence). Losses at the gene ends were 4 bases for V and 2 bases for J; bases not matched to a gene: 8. CDR3 bases: TGTGCCAGCAGCGCGGGACTAGCGGGTCCTGACACAGATACGCAGTATTTT. The encoded protein is CASSAGLAGPDTDTQYF. Using reference TRBV5-4 and TRBJ2-3 for the parts outside the CDR3, the full variable domain is ETGVTQSPTHLIKTRGQQVTLRCSSQSGHNTVSWYQQALGQGPQFIFQYYREEENGRGNFPPRFSGLQFPNYSSELNVNALELDDSALYLCASSAGLAGPDTDTQYFGPGTRLTVL.

The gene calls are TRBV18 and TRBJ1-3, with D possibly matching TRBD1 (6 bases). CDR3 length equals 17 residues. Germline CDR1 and CDR2: KGHSH and LQKENI. V lost 3 bases and J 2 bases, leaving 17 bases between the germline ends. CDR3 in DNA: TGTGCCAGCTCACCCCTTCGAACAGGGATGACTGGAAACACCATATATTTT. Protein sequence: CASSPLRTGMTGNTIYF.

This chain uses TRBV7-8 with TRBJ1-1, with D maybe TRBD1 (6 bases). The CDR3 is made up of 13 amino acids. Trimming cost V 3 bases and J 7 bases, with 12 bases left between them. The germline V gene encodes CDR1 SGHVS and CDR2 FQNEAQ. This CDR3 is CASSLAGQIEAFF. Written as DNA, the CDR3 is TGTGCCAGCAGCTTGGCAGGACAGATTGAAGCTTTCTTT.

The rearrangement links TRBV7-9 to TRBJ1-4; TRBD1 matches 7 bases. The junction had 4 bases not matched to a gene; V was cut back by 11 bases and J by 7 bases. The CDR3 has 11 residues. Germline loops: CDR1 SEHNR, CDR2 FQNEAQ (reference sequence). Here the CDR3 reads CALDRAEKLFF. In DNA form, the CDR3 reads TGTGCCTTAGACAGGGCTGAAAAACTGTTTTTT.

The chain uses TRBV5-5 and TRBJ2-2, with D uncertain. The CDR3 is made up of 14 amino acids. Germline V gene lookup returns CDR1 SGHKS and CDR2 YYEKEE (reference sequence). Between the trimmed V and J ends, which lost 0 bases and 5 bases, there was a span of 8 bases. CDR3 sequence: CASSLEVGTGELFF. The CDR3, as DNA: TGTGCCAGCAGCTTGGAGGTCGGGACCGGGGAGCTGTTTTTT.

The V gene is TRBV13, the J gene TRBJ2-3, with 7 bases aligning to TRBD2. Germline assignment: CDR1 PRHDT and CDR2 FYEKMQ (reference sequence). The trim removed 5 bases at V and 3 bases at J, leaving 11 bases unmatched. This CDR3 contains 16 residues. Here the CDR3 reads CASSGAGEIGTDTQYF. DNA of the CDR3: TGTGCCAGCAGCGGGGCGGGAGAAATTGGGACAGATACGCAGTATTTT.

This clone appeared a single time. V and J are TRBV10-2 and TRBJ2-7; 9 bases agree with TRBD2. Trimming removed 2 bases from V and 2 bases from J; junction bases left unmatched: 1. This CDR3 has 14 amino acids. Germline V gene data show CDR1 as WSHSY and CDR2 as SAAADI. The CDR3 sequence is CASSEGGGAYEQYF. CDR3 nucleotide sequence: TGCGCCAGCAGTGAGGGCGGGGGGGCCTACGAGCAGTACTTC.

CDR3 nucleotides: TGTGCCAGTAGGGAGACAGGGAGCAATCAGCCCCAGCATTTT. Its translation: CASRETGSNQPQHF. The rearrangement joins TRBV19 to TRBJ1-5, with 7 bases fitting TRBD1. Trimming removed 6 bases from V and 1 base from J; junction bases left unmatched: 3. This CDR3 region has 14 residues. CDR1 and CDR2 from the germline V gene are LNHDA and SQIVND (reference sequence). The full variable domain, rest sourced from reference TRBV19 and TRBJ1-5, is DGGITQSPKYLFRKEGQNVTLSCEQNLNHDAMYWYRQDPGQGLRLIYYSQIVNDFQKGDIAEGYSVSREKKESFPLTVTSAQKNPTAFYLCASRETGSNQPQHFGDGTRLSIL.

This chain connects TRBV9 to TRBJ2-1; D may be TRBD2 (6 bases). The V and J ends lost 2 bases and 4 bases respectively, with 16 bases between them. The CDR3 is 16 amino acids. Germline V lookup: CDR1 SGDLS, CDR2 YYNGEE. In DNA, the CDR3 is TGTGCCAGCAGCGTGGGCGGGGTTGGGATTTACAATGAGCAGTTCTTC. Protein: CASSVGGVGIYNEQFF.

The chain uses TRBV29-1 and TRBJ1-1; 9 bases agree with TRBD1. The V gene end was trimmed by 4 bases and the J gene end by 6 bases; junction bases not matched to a gene: 3. Per germline, CDR1 SQVTM and CDR2 ANQGSEA. This CDR3 has 12 amino acids. CDR3 sequence: CSVGDRVAEAFF. CDR3 sequence (DNA): TGCAGCGTTGGGGACAGGGTGGCTGAAGCTTTCTTT.

This clone has a handful of counts. V usage is TRBV10-3 and J usage is TRBJ1-2, with D uncertain. The CDR3 contains 16 residues. Trimming pared 0 bases from V and 4 bases from J, leaving 15 bases between. The V gene's germline CDR1 is ENHRY and CDR2 SYGVKD. The CDR3, as DNA: TGTGCCATCAGTGAGTCCAACGGGGATTGGGGCTATGGCTACACCTTC. Residues: CAISESNGDWGYGYTF.

The chain recombines TRBV2 with TRBJ2-7; D is uncertain. Deletions cut 5 bases from V and 5 bases from J, with 7 bases between. The CDR3 extends over 11 amino acids. The germline gives CDR1 SNHLY, CDR2 FYNNEI. The CDR3 sequence: CASSSLNEQYF. CDR3 in DNA: TGTGCCAGCAGTTCACTAAACGAGCAGTACTTC.

The rearrangement uses TRBV5-1 and TRBJ1-2; maybe TRBD1 (5 bases). V lost 5 bases and J lost 3, with 17 bases in between. Looked up from germline, CDR1 is SGHRS and CDR2 is YFSETQ. The CDR3 consists of 15 residues. The CDR3 spells CASRPREGVDYGYTF. In nucleotides, the CDR3 is TGCGCCAGCAGGCCCAGGGAGGGTGTAGACTATGGCTACACCTTC.